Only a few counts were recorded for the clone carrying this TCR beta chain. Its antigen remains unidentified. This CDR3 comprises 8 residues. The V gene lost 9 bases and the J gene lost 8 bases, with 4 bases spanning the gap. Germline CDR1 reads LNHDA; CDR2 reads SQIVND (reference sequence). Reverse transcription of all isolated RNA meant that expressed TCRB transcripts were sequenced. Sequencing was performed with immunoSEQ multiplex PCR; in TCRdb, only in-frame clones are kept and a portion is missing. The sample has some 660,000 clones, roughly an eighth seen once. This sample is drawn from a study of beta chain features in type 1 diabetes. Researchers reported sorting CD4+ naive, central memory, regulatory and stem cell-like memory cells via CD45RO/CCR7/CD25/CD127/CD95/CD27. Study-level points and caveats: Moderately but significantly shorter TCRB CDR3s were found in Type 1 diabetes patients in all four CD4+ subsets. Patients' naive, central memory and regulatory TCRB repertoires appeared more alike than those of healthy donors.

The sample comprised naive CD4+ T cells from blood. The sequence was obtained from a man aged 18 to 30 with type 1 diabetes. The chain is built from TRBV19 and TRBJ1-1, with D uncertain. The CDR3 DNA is TGTGCCAGCGGGGAAGCTTTCTTT. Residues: CASGEAFF.